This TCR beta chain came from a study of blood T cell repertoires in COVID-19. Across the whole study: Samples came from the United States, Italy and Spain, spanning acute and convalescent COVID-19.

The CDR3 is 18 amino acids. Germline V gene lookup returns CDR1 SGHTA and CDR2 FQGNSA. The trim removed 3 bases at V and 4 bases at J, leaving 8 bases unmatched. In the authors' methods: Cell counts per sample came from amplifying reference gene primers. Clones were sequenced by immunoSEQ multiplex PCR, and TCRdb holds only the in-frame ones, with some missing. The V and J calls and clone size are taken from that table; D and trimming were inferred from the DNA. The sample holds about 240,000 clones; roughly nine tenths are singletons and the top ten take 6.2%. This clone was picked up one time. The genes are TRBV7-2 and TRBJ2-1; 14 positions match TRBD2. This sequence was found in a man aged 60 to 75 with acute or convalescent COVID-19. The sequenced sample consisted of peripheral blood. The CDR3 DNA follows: TGTGCCAGCAGCTTCGGGGGACTAGCGGGAGATGCTTACAATGAGCAGTTCTTC. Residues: CASSFGGLAGDAYNEQFF.